The 10 T cell receptor beta chains presented below share a single source sample, sequenced in a study of shared clonotypes between healthy human individuals. Only in-frame clones appear in the TCRdb table, and some are missing; sequencing was by immunoSEQ multiplex PCR. The sample lists about 710,000 clones, 72% seen once, with more than 1.5% in the top ten. The sample taken for sequencing was memory CD4+ T cells sorted from blood. Indicated subset: CD45RA-negative fraction. The receptors were sampled from a woman in her 30s in good health.

The chain links TRBV7-2 to TRBJ2-4; 7 bases agree with TRBD2. This CDR3 has 16 residues. Germline V gives CDR1 SGHTA, CDR2 FQGNSA. Trimming took 6 bases from V and 0 from J; bases not matched to a gene: 8. The CDR3 DNA reads TGTGCCAGCAGTCCCAGCGGGGCCCTAGCCAAAAACATTCAGTACTTC. It encodes CASSPSGALAKNIQYF.

This clone occurred once. The CDR3 protein is CASSLVGAGAGETQYF. The CDR3 bases are TGTGCCAGCAGCTTAGTGGGGGCAGGGGCGGGAGAGACCCAGTACTTC. The rearrangement joins TRBV7-2 to TRBJ2-5; TRBD1 might be the D (6 bases). Germline V gene sequence: CDR1 SGHTA, CDR2 FQGNSA. Trimming left V 1 base short and J 4 bases short, with 16 bases between. The CDR3 spans 16 residues.

This clone was detected once. Different DNA sequences within this sample yield the same CDR3. This chain links TRBV19 with TRBJ2-1; the D is unclear. Trimming cost V 3 bases and J 6 bases, with 9 bases left between them. This CDR3 comprises 13 residues. CDR1 is LNHDA, CDR2 SQIVND, per germline (reference sequence). The CDR3 loop reads CASSIAGSNEQFF. CDR3 in DNA: TGTGCCAGTAGTATTGCAGGTTCCAATGAGCAGTTCTTC. The full variable domain, with the rest looked up from reference TRBV19 and TRBJ2-1, is DGGITQSPKYLFRKEGQNVTLSCEQNLNHDAMYWYRQDPGQGLRLIYYSQIVNDFQKGDIAEGYSVSREKKESFPLTVTSAQKNPTAFYLCASSIAGSNEQFFGPGTRLTVL.

Concerning this clone: Other DNA sequences of this sample code for an identical CDR3. This chain uses TRBV29-1 with TRBJ2-5; D perhaps matches TRBD1 (5 bases). CDR1 SQVTM and CDR2 ANQGSEA come from the germline V gene. Trimming removed 4 bases from V and 2 bases from J, with 11 bases in between. The CDR3 is 13 residues long. The DNA for the CDR3 is TGCAGCGTTGCAGCCAGGGTACAAGAGACCCAGTACTTC. This gives the protein CSVAARVQETQYF.

The chain is built from TRBV7-2 and TRBJ1-1, with D maybe TRBD1 (5 bases). Trimming removed 1 base from V and 3 bases from J, with 15 bases in between. CDR1 and CDR2 from the germline V gene are SGHTA and FQGNSA. The CDR3 contains 16 residues. As DNA, the CDR3 is TGTGCCAGCAGCTTAGGTCAGGGTAGGCCGCACACTGAAGCTTTCTTT. This sequence encodes CASSLGQGRPHTEAFF.

The V call is TRBV30, the J call TRBJ1-1, with TRBD1 as a possible D gene (6 bases). V lost 3 bases and J 2 bases, leaving 10 bases between the germline ends. This CDR3 contains 13 residues. Germline lookup yields CDR1 GTSNPN and CDR2 SVGIG (reference sequence). The CDR3 bases are TGTGCCTGGAGCCCACAGGGAAACACTGAAGCTTTCTTT. This codes for CAWSPQGNTEAFF.

V usage is TRBV28 and J usage is TRBJ2-7, with 9 bases that match TRBD2. With V trimmed by 9 bases and J by 6 bases, 6 bases remained unmatched. Germline-derived CDR1 and CDR2 are MDHEN and SYDVKM. The CDR3 runs 12 residues. The CDR3 sequence is CASGTSMGEQYF. CDR3 sequence (DNA): TGTGCCAGTGGGACTAGCATGGGCGAGCAGTACTTC.

Written as DNA, the CDR3 is TGTGCCAGCAGGATGGGACTAGCGGGAGTAGATACGCAGTATTTT. Its protein is CASRMGLAGVDTQYF. The chain employs TRBV2 and TRBJ2-3; 14 positions agree with TRBD2. This CDR3 has 15 amino acids. In germline, CDR1 is SNHLY, CDR2 FYNNEI. The V and J ends lost 6 bases and 5 bases, in that order; junction bases with no gene match: 4.

The CDR3 DNA sequence: TGTGCCACCCTTGGGGCAGGCACAGATACGCAGTATTTT. This gives the protein CATLGAGTDTQYF. The chain couples TRBV27 to TRBJ2-3; perhaps TRBD1 as D (5 bases). The CDR3 consists of 13 residues. Trimming removed 10 bases at V and 1 base at J, with 12 bases between. Germline CDR1 reads MNHEY; CDR2 reads SMNVEV (reference sequence).

V and J are TRBV21-1 and TRBJ1-2; the D call TRBD1 from the table was never checked on the DNA. TRBV21-1 is given as a pseudogene. CDR3 length: 13 amino acids. The CDR3 spells CASSSYRVYGYTF. The CDR3 nucleotides read TGTGCCAGCAGCAGCTACAGGGTTTATGGCTACACCTTC.